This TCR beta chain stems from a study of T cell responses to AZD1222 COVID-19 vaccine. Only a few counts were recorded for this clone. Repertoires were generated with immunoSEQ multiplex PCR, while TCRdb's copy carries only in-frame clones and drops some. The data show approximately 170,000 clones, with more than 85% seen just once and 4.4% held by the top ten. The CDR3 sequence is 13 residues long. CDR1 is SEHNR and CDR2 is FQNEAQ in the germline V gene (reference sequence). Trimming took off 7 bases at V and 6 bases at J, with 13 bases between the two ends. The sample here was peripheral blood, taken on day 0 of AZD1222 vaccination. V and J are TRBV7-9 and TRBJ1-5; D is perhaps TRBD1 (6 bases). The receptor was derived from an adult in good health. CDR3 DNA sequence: TGTGCCAGCACCCTAGGGGGGGGTCAGCCCCAGCATTTT. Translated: CASTLGGGQPQHF.